The TCR beta chain under discussion was sequenced for a study of cytomegalovirus exposure and HLA in healthy donors. PCR amplification relied on 60 Vbeta primers (plus 13 Jbeta primers). Some clones are missing from TCRdb's copy, which holds only in-frame ones; the method was immunoSEQ multiplex PCR. The sample consists of 130,000 to 150,000 clones, around 80% of them appearing once. Study-level results: Later genetic work tied a missense DCLRE1C variant to beta-chain V and J trimming. Later on, an analysis tied 15,000 to 20,000 TCR beta sequences to HLA alleles at 0.05 false discovery rate.

Points on this clone: The antigen is not known.

Sequencing input: PBMCs. This TCR was recovered from a man in his forties in good health and CMV-seropositive.

This chain's CDR3 is CASSVRLYNEQFF. CDR3 DNA sequence: TGTGCCAGTAGTGTGAGACTCTACAATGAGCAGTTCTTC. The chain is built from TRBV19 and TRBJ2-1, with D uncertain. Trimming removed 5 bases at V and 3 bases at J, with 8 bases between. The CDR3 extends over 13 amino acids. Germline-derived CDR1 and CDR2 are LNHDA and SQIVND (reference sequence).